This entry lists 25 T cell receptor beta chains sequenced from one sample in a study of CD4 T cells in relation to SARS-CoV-2 and coronaviruses. TCRdb keeps only in-frame clones here, not all; method: immunoSEQ multiplex PCR. The sample consists of about 56,000 clones, just over 90% of them appearing once. The specimen sequenced was naive CD4+ T cells from PBMCs. Regarding subset: naive CD4+ T cells isolated by negative enrichment. The receptors originated from an adult with COVID-19.

The chain couples TRBV3-1 (or the pseudogene TRBV3-2) to TRBJ2-3; D uncertain. CDR1 and CDR2 (germline): LGHDT, YNNKEL (reference sequence). This CDR3 contains 16 residues. Trimming took 2 bases from V and 0 from J, leaving 12 bases between them. CDR3 nucleotide sequence: TGTGCCAGCAGCCAATTGGGCGGTTCTAGCACAGATACGCAGTATTTT. As protein: CASSQLGGSSTDTQYF.

The gene calls are TRBV7-9 and TRBJ1-5, with 9 bases matching TRBD1. V dropped 1 base and J dropped 6; count of bases not matched to a gene: 10. CDR1 and CDR2 (germline): SEHNR, FQNEAQ (reference sequence). CDR3 length: 17 residues. The CDR3 DNA follows: TGTGCCAGCAGCTTAGATTTACAGGGGGCGATCGGTCAGCCCCAGCATTTT. Residues: CASSLDLQGAIGQPQHF.

V usage is TRBV10-3 and J usage is TRBJ2-3; 10 nucleotides match TRBD2. Germline CDR1 reads ENHRY; CDR2 reads SYGVKD. The CDR3 runs 16 residues. The trim removed 8 bases at V and 3 bases at J, leaving 11 bases unmatched. This CDR3 reads CAISDSAGGLTDTQYF. The CDR3, as DNA: TGTGCCATCTCGGATTCAGCGGGAGGGTTGACAGATACGCAGTATTTT.

J is TRBJ2-3 and V is TRBV6-5, with D maybe TRBD2 (5 bases). CDR1 MNHEY and CDR2 SVGAGI come from the germline V gene. CDR3 length: 14 amino acids. The V gene lost 6 bases and the J gene lost 4 bases, with 14 bases spanning the gap. In DNA form, the CDR3 reads TGTGCCAGCAGGGCGGGTAGCCCCCCAGATACGCAGTATTTT. Protein sequence: CASRAGSPPDTQYF.

This clone came up once. V and J are TRBV6-2 or TRBV6-3 and TRBJ2-7; TRBD2 matches 7 bases. Germline lookup yields CDR1 MNHEY and CDR2 SVGEGT. CDR3 length: 15 amino acids. Trimming cost V 6 bases and J 4 bases; bases outside gene matches: 12. CDR3 bases: TGTGCCAGCAGCGCGGCGTACTCTAGCGGATACGAGCAGTACTTC. Its protein product is CASSAAYSSGYEQYF.

This clone was counted a single time. This chain joins TRBV19 and TRBJ2-3, with 7 nucleotides matching TRBD2. The CDR3 is 14 amino acids. Losses at the gene ends were 6 bases for V and 0 bases for J; bases not matched to a gene: 3. Germline CDR1 is LNHDA and CDR2 is SQIVND (reference sequence). The CDR3 loop is CASRLAASTDTQYF. The CDR3 nucleotides are TGTGCCAGTAGGCTAGCGGCGAGCACAGATACGCAGTATTTT.

This chain connects TRBV7-8 to TRBJ1-5, with D perhaps matching TRBD1 (5 bases). CDR1 is SGHVS, CDR2 FQNEAQ, per germline. The CDR3 covers 19 residues. The V end lost 8 bases, the J end lost 0 bases, and 26 bases lay between the germline ends. The CDR3 coding sequence is TGTGCCAGCGGAGGTGTAGGACAACGAGGGTCCAATAGCAATCAGCCCCAGCATTTT. It specifies CASGGVGQRGSNSNQPQHF.

The chain joins TRBV9 to TRBJ1-3; unclear D gene. Germline V gene lookup returns CDR1 SGDLS and CDR2 YYNGEE. V lost 4 bases and J 0 bases, leaving 5 bases between the germline ends. The length of the CDR3 is 13 residues. The CDR3 nucleotides are TGTGCCAGCAGCTTAGACTCTGGAAACACCATATATTTT. It codes for CASSLDSGNTIYF.

V usage is TRBV7-3 and J usage is TRBJ2-3, with 7 positions matching TRBD1. Germline loops: CDR1 SGHTA, CDR2 FQGTGA. V shed 4 bases, J shed 0 bases, and the junction held 13 bases outside the gene matches. The CDR3 sequence is 18 residues long. Here the CDR3 reads CASSSGRDSSSSTDTQYF. CDR3 sequence (DNA): TGTGCCAGCAGCTCTGGCCGGGACAGCAGTTCTAGCACAGATACGCAGTATTTT.

V and J are TRBV7-2 and TRBJ2-7, with unresolved D. From germline, CDR1 is SGHTA and CDR2 FQGNSA. There are 15 residues in the CDR3. V lost 4 bases and J lost 3, with 16 bases in between. CDR3 bases: TGTGCCAGCAGCTCAAGGACGGCAAACTACTACGAGCAGTACTTC. Its translation is CASSSRTANYYEQYF.

The genes are TRBV27 and TRBJ2-2, with TRBD1 as a possible D gene (5 bases). The CDR3 has 13 amino acids. The V gene lost 9 bases and the J gene lost 4 bases, with 12 bases spanning the gap. Germline CDR1 is MNHEY and CDR2 is SMNVEV (reference sequence). CDR3 bases: TGTGCCAGTCGACAGCGCTTCACCGGGGAGCTGTTTTTT. Protein sequence: CASRQRFTGELFF.

The genes are TRBV18 and TRBJ2-5, with 7 nucleotides matching TRBD1. V lost 8 bases to trimming and J lost 0 bases; unmatched junction nucleotides: 6. The CDR3 spans 14 residues. Germline V gene data show CDR1 as KGHSH and CDR2 as LQKENI. CDR3 amino acids: CASTGQAYQETQYF. CDR3 in DNA: TGTGCCAGCACTGGACAGGCATACCAAGAGACCCAGTACTTC.

The rearrangement joins TRBV5-8 to TRBJ2-5; D might be TRBD1 (6 bases). This CDR3 has 14 amino acids. The V end lost 4 bases, the J end lost 2 bases, and 12 bases lay between the germline ends. Germline V CDR1 and CDR2: SGHTS, YDEGEE. The CDR3 DNA reads as TGTGCCAGCAGCATCGGACAGCAGCAAGAGACCCAGTACTTC. Its protein product is CASSIGQQQETQYF.

The CDR3 region has the DNA TGTGCCAGCAGTTACGGGAATGGACCAGATACGCAGTATTTT. Protein sequence: CASSYGNGPDTQYF. The V call is TRBV28, the J call TRBJ2-3, with D possibly matching TRBD2 (5 bases). Germline V gene data show CDR1 as MDHEN and CDR2 as SYDVKM. With 4 bases removed from V and 4 bases from J, the gap between germline ends came to 12 bases. The CDR3 loop spans 14 amino acids.

This chain links TRBV19 with TRBJ1-6; the D is unclear. Germline-derived CDR1 and CDR2 are LNHDA and SQIVND (reference sequence). Trimming left V 10 bases short and J 3 bases short, with 13 bases between. The CDR3 sequence is 14 residues long. DNA for the CDR3: TGTGCCACTCGTGCGGCGGACTATAATTCACCCCTCCACTTT. Translation gives CATRAADYNSPLHF. Full variable domain (rest looked up from reference TRBV19 and TRBJ1-6): DGGITQSPKYLFRKEGQNVTLSCEQNLNHDAMYWYRQDPGQGLRLIYYSQIVNDFQKGDIAEGYSVSREKKESFPLTVTSAQKNPTAFYLCATRAADYNSPLHFGNGTRLTVT.

The chain is built from TRBV28 and TRBJ2-3; 8 nucleotides agree with TRBD2. The CDR3 length is 14 residues. Per germline, CDR1 MDHEN and CDR2 SYDVKM. J was trimmed by 4 bases and V by 7 bases; bases with no gene match: 7. The CDR3, as DNA: TGTGCCAGCAATAGCGGGATGGTTGCAGATACGCAGTATTTT. Translated, it gives CASNSGMVADTQYF.

The chain's CDR3 is CASRRGREYEQFF. CDR3 in DNA: TGTGCCAGCAGGCGGGGGCGGGAGTATGAGCAGTTCTTC. This chain links TRBV28 with TRBJ2-1; D might be TRBD2 (7 bases). The CDR3 is made up of 13 amino acids. Germline V gene data show CDR1 as MDHEN and CDR2 as SYDVKM. The V and J ends lost 6 bases and 8 bases respectively, with 14 bases between them. Full variable domain (missing parts from reference TRBV28 and TRBJ2-1): DVKVTQSSRYLVKRTGEKVFLECVQDMDHENMFWYRQDPGLGLRLIYFSYDVKMKEKGDIPEGYSVSREKKERFSLILESASTNQTSMYLCASRRGREYEQFFGPGTRLTVL.

The V call is TRBV5-4, the J call TRBJ2-2; 11 bases are shared with TRBD2. V trimming: 3 bases; J trimming: 4 bases; junction bases outside the gene matches: 8. The CDR3 runs 17 residues. The V gene's germline CDR1 is SGHNT and CDR2 YYREEE (reference sequence). The CDR3 DNA reads TGTGCCAGCAGCTCCCCAGGCGGACTAGCGGGCACCGGGGAGCTGTTTTTT. This codes for CASSSPGGLAGTGELFF.

The rearrangement links TRBV3-1 (or the pseudogene TRBV3-2) to TRBJ2-1; D perhaps matches TRBD1 (5 bases). Trimming left V 1 base short and J 6 bases short, with 7 bases between. This CDR3 region has 13 residues. The germline V gene encodes CDR1 LGHDT and CDR2 YNNKEL (reference sequence). This chain's CDR3 is CASSQGQRNEQFF. The DNA for the CDR3 is TGTGCCAGCAGCCAAGGACAGCGCAATGAGCAGTTCTTC.

The J gene is TRBJ2-3, the V gene TRBV21-1; TRBD2 is the table's D call and was not checked against the DNA. TRBV21-1 is flagged as a pseudogene. This CDR3 has 18 residues. CDR3 amino acids: CASSKVAGGPKLKDTQYF. The CDR3 DNA sequence: TGTGCCAGCAGCAAAGTAGCGGGAGGGCCGAAATTGAAGGATACGCAGTATTTT.

The chain recombines TRBV2 with TRBJ2-1, with 12 bases aligning to TRBD2. Losses at the gene ends were 6 bases for V and 9 bases for J; bases not matched to a gene: 15. The CDR3 runs to 17 residues. From germline, CDR1 is SNHLY and CDR2 FYNNEI. This chain's CDR3 is CASREIWTSGKVGEQFF. In DNA form, the CDR3 reads TGTGCCAGCAGAGAGATTTGGACTAGCGGGAAAGTCGGTGAGCAGTTCTTC.

This clone was seen a few times. This rearrangement joins TRBV30 to TRBJ1-6; D is perhaps TRBD1 (5 bases). Germline V gives CDR1 GTSNPN, CDR2 SVGIG (reference sequence). The CDR3 runs to 14 residues. V was shortened by 4 bases and J by 6 bases, with 13 bases between the two germline ends. The CDR3 nucleotides read TGTGCCTGGACAAAGGGACGGACTAATTCACCCCTCCACTTT. It specifies CAWTKGRTNSPLHF.

This clone has just one count. V and J are TRBV30 and TRBJ2-3, with a tentative D call TRBD2 (6 bases). CDR1 and CDR2 (germline): GTSNPN, SVGIG (reference sequence). V was shortened by 0 bases and J by 6 bases, with 10 bases between the two germline ends. The CDR3 has 13 residues. CDR3 DNA: TGTGCCTGGAGTGTATCTGGGGGGGATACGCAGTATTTT. This translates into CAWSVSGGDTQYF.

The chain joins TRBV2 to TRBJ2-3, with 12 bases that match TRBD2. The CDR3 is made up of 15 amino acids. With V trimmed by 7 bases and J by 6 bases, 8 bases remained unmatched. The germline V gene encodes CDR1 SNHLY and CDR2 FYNNEI. Written as DNA, the CDR3 is TGTGCCAGCACTAGCCTAGCGGGAGGGCCGGATACGCAGTATTTT. Translation gives CASTSLAGGPDTQYF. Full variable domain (missing parts from reference TRBV2 and TRBJ2-3): EPEVTQTPSHQVTQMGQEVILRCVPISNHLYFYWYRQILGQKVEFLVSFYNNEISEKSEIFDDQFSVERPDGSNFTLKIRSTKLEDSAMYFCASTSLAGGPDTQYFGPGTRLTVL.

The genes are TRBV7-3 and TRBJ2-1, with 14 bases fitting TRBD2. V shed 2 bases, J shed 15 bases, and the junction held 6 bases outside the gene matches. Germline V gene sequence: CDR1 SGHTA, CDR2 FQGTGA. The CDR3 contains 14 residues. The CDR3 region is CASSLGTSGSRTFF. Here the CDR3 DNA reads TGTGCCAGCAGCTTAGGGACTAGCGGGAGCCGGACGTTCTTC. Drawing the rest from reference TRBV7-3 and TRBJ2-1, the complete variable domain is GAGVSQTPSNKVTEKGKYVELRCDPISGHTALYWYRQSLGQGPEFLIYFQGTGAADDSGLPNDRFFAVRPEGSVSTLKIQRTERGDSAVYLCASSLGTSGSRTFFGPGTRLTVL.